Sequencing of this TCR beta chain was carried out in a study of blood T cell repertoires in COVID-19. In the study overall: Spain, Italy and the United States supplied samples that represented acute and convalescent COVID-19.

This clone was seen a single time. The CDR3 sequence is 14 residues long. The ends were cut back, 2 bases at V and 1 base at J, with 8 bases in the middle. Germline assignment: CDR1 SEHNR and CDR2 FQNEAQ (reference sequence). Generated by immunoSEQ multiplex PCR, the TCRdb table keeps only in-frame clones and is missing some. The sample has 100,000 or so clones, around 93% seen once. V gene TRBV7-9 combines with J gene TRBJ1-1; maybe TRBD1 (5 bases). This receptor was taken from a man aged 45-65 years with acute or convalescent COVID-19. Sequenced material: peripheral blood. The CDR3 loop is CASSLQGQNTEAFF. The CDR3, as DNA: TGTGCCAGCAGCTTACAGGGTCAGAACACTGAAGCTTTCTTT.